The entry that follows covers one TCR beta chain sequence. Its antigen is unidentified. This specimen comes from a study of neoadjuvant nivolumab and ipilimumab in lung cancer. The overall study: Patients got nivolumab 3 mg/kg on days 1, 15 and 29; combination added ipilimumab 1 mg/kg day 1. General study points: Only two of four nivolumab-treated tumors gained richness and clonality by surgery. A small number of samples were TCR sequenced.

Clones were read by immunoSEQ multiplex PCR, and TCRdb kept only the in-frame ones, dropping some. The table has just under 10,000 clones, around 81% seen once; the top ten hold approximately 3.5%. Trimming removed 3 bases from V and 1 base from J, with 11 bases in between. CDR3 length equals 15 residues. CDR1 is SGHNT and CDR2 is YYREEE in the germline V gene (reference sequence). This sample comprised peripheral blood, obtained before neoadjuvant nivolumab, alone or with ipilimumab. The chain carries TRBV5-4 and TRBJ1-3; D might be TRBD1 (6 bases). The receptor's source is an adult with non-small cell lung cancer. CDR3 nucleotide sequence: TGTGCCAGCAGCTCCGGACAGCCTTCTGGAAACACCATATATTTT. Translating gives CASSSGQPSGNTIYF. The whole variable domain, remainder taken from reference TRBV5-4 and TRBJ1-3, is ETGVTQSPTHLIKTRGQQVTLRCSSQSGHNTVSWYQQALGQGPQFIFQYYREEENGRGNFPPRFSGLQFPNYSSELNVNALELDDSALYLCASSSGQPSGNTIYFGEGSWLTVV.